This TCR beta chain was retrieved from a study of blood T cell repertoires in COVID-19. J was trimmed by 5 bases and V by 5 bases; bases with no gene match: 6. Germline assignment: CDR1 SGHAT and CDR2 FQNNGV. The CDR3 runs to 15 residues. Authors' analysis steps: Scientists estimated how many nucleated cells there were by amplifying reference gene primers. Assay used: immunoSEQ multiplex PCR; TCRdb lists only in-frame clones, some missing. V, J and clone size reflect that table, while D and trimming were determined from the DNA. The sample includes under 200,000 clones, roughly nine tenths seen only once; the top ten take about 10%.

This rearrangement joins TRBV11-2 to TRBJ2-1; 10 nucleotides line up with TRBD2. The specimen sequenced was peripheral blood. The source of this sequence is a woman aged 55 to 70 with COVID-19, enrolled during active disease. CDR3 coding DNA: TGTGCCAGCAGCATCGGGACTAGCGTCCACAATGAGCAGTTCTTC. Its protein is CASSIGTSVHNEQFF.